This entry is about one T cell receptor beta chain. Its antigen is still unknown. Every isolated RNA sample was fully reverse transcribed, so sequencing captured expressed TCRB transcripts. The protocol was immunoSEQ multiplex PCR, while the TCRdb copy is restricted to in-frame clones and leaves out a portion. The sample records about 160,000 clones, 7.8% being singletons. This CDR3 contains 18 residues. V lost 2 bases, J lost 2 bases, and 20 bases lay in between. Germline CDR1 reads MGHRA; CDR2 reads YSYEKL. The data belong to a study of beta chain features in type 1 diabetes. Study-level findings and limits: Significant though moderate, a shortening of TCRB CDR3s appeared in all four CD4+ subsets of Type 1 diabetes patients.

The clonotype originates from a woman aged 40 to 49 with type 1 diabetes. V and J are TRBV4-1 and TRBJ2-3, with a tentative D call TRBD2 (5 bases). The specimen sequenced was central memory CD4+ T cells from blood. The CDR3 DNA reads TGCGCCAGCAGCCAAATAGCGTCCGGGCGAACCTCCACAGATACGCAGTATTTT. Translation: CASSQIASGRTSTDTQYF.